The clone carrying this T cell receptor beta chain appeared a few times. Only in-frame clones appear in the TCRdb table, and some are missing; sequencing was by immunoSEQ multiplex PCR. The repertoire holds under 70,000 clones, 60% to 85% seen once, with less than 5.5% in the top ten. This sample was taken from a study of radiotherapy plus CTLA-4 blockade in lung cancer. With 5 bases removed from V and 3 bases from J, the gap between germline ends came to 11 bases. CDR1 and CDR2 from the germline V gene are SEHNR and FQNEAQ (reference sequence). CDR3 length equals 13 residues. Material: peripheral blood, obtained from a patient treated with radiotherapy plus ipilimumab. J is TRBJ2-7 and V is TRBV7-9, with D tentatively TRBD2 (5 bases). This TCR came from a human donor with non-small cell lung cancer who had a complete response to radiotherapy plus ipilimumab. Here the CDR3 reads CASSLRAGYEQYF. For the CDR3, the DNA is TGTGCCAGCAGCCTCCGGGCGGGCTACGAGCAGTACTTC.